The 8 T cell receptor beta chains reported below all come from one sample, sequenced in a study of blood T cell repertoires in COVID-19 (dated by TCRdb to about 2020). The receptor library was made with the immunoSEQ multiplex PCR assay. The clones in this table, taken by TCRdb from immuneACCESS, are in-frame only. Not every clone is retained; where verified, under half of the shortfall comes from an unresolved V gene, and the cause of the rest is unknown. In this sample the table shows approximately 50,000 clones, about 77% of which occur a single time. Jointly, the top ten make up about 45% of the sample. The specimen was peripheral blood. These receptors were collected from a man between 65 and 85 years old with active or convalescent COVID-19.

This chain links TRBV6-2 or TRBV6-3 with TRBJ1-1, with 8 nucleotides matching TRBD1. Germline V CDR1 and CDR2: MNHEY, SVGEGT. The CDR3 consists of 15 residues. The V and J ends lost 4 bases and 1 base, in that order; junction bases with no gene match: 5. DNA for the CDR3: TGTGCCAGCAGTTGGACAGGGCGGACGAACACTGAAGCTTTCTTT. This encodes CASSWTGRTNTEAFF.

The V and J genes are TRBV30 and TRBJ2-7; D possibly corresponds to TRBD1 (5 bases). The CDR3 consists of 11 residues. Germline V gene data show CDR1 as GTSNPN and CDR2 as SVGIG (reference sequence). The V gene lost 5 bases and the J gene lost 4 bases, with 9 bases spanning the gap. The DNA for the CDR3 is TGTGCCTGGGGCAGGGCGTACGAGCAGTACTTC. Residues: CAWGRAYEQYF.

V gene TRBV4-1 combines with J gene TRBJ1-1, with D perhaps TRBD1 (5 bases). This CDR3 comprises 14 residues. Germline V gene data show CDR1 as MGHRA and CDR2 as YSYEKL. V was cut by 2 bases and J by 4 bases, with 11 bases left in between. CDR3 sequence reads: CASSQSRQSTEAFF. The CDR3 coding sequence is TGCGCCAGCAGCCAATCTCGACAGAGCACTGAAGCTTTCTTT.

This clone was detected a few times. The chain carries TRBV19 and TRBJ1-3; possibly TRBD1 for D (6 bases). The CDR3 totals 15 residues. Trimming shortened V by 3 bases and J by 0 bases, and 9 bases separated the two germline ends. Germline-derived CDR1 and CDR2 are LNHDA and SQIVND (reference sequence). CDR3 region: CASSIRQDSGNTIYF. The CDR3 DNA reads TGTGCCAGTAGTATCCGACAGGACTCTGGAAACACCATATATTTT.

The J gene is TRBJ1-5, the V gene TRBV19; TRBD1 aligns across 7 bases. V was pared by 8 bases and J by 3 bases, with 4 bases of the junction left unmatched. CDR1 is LNHDA, CDR2 SQIVND, per germline (reference sequence). CDR3 length: 13 residues. For the CDR3, the DNA is TGTGCCAGTTCGACAGGGCTCAATCAGCCCCAGCATTTT. It encodes CASSTGLNQPQHF.

The rearrangement uses TRBV4-3 and TRBJ2-2; D ambiguous. Per germline, CDR1 LGHNA and CDR2 YSLEER. This CDR3 has 15 amino acids. V lost 7 bases, J lost 4 bases, and 16 bases lay in between. CDR3 protein: CASNPRLDLTGELFF. CDR3 nucleotides: TGCGCCAGCAACCCAAGGCTAGACCTCACCGGGGAGCTGTTTTTT.

The rearrangement joins TRBV9 to TRBJ2-5; 14 bases match TRBD2. The germline gives CDR1 SGDLS, CDR2 YYNGEE. Losses at the gene ends were 4 bases for V and 4 bases for J; bases not matched to a gene: 6. The length of the CDR3 is 16 residues. The CDR3 here is CASSPRGLAGAETQYF. CDR3 sequence (DNA): TGTGCCAGCAGCCCCAGGGGACTAGCGGGAGCAGAGACCCAGTACTTC.

The V call is TRBV5-1, the J call TRBJ2-1; 9 bases match TRBD1. J lost 9 bases, V lost 4 bases, and 8 bases had no gene match. This CDR3 contains 14 residues. Germline loops: CDR1 SGHRS, CDR2 YFSETQ. The CDR3 sequence is CASSGQGTGSEQFF. CDR3 nucleotide sequence: TGCGCCAGCAGCGGACAGGGGACAGGTAGTGAGCAGTTCTTC. The variable domain in full, with the rest retrieved from reference TRBV5-1 and TRBJ2-1, is KAGVTQTPRYLIKTRGQQVTLSCSPISGHRSVSWYQQTPGQGLQFLFEYFSETQRNKGNFPGRFSGRQFSNSRSEMNVSTLELGDSALYLCASSGQGTGSEQFFGPGTRLTVL.